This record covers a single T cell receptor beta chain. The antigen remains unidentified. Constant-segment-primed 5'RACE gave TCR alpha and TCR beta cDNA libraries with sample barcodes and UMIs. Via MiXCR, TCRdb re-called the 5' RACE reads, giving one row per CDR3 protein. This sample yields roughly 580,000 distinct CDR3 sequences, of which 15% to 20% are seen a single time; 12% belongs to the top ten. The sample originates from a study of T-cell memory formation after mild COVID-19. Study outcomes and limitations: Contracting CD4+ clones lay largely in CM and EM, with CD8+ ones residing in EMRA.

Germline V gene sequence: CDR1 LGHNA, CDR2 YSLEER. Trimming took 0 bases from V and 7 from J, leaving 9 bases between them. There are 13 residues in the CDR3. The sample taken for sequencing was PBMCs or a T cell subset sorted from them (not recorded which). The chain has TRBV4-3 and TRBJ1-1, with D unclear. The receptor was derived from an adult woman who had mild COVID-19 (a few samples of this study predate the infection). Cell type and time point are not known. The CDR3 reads CASSQDHQFEAFF. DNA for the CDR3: TGCGCCAGCAGCCAAGATCACCAGTTTGAAGCTTTCTTT.